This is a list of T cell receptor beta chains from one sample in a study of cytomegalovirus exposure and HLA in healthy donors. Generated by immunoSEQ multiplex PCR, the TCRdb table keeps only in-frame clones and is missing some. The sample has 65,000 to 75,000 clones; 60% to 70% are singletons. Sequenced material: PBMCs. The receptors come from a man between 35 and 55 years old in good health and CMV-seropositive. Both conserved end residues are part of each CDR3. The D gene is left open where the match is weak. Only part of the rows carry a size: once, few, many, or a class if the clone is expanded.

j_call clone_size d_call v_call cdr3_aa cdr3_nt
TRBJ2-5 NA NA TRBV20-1 CSARDTETQYF TGCAGTGCTAGGGACACAGAGACTCAGTACTTC
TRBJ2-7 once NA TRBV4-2 CASSRPGSVPYEQYF TGTGCCAGCAGCCGCCCCGGCAGCGTACCCTACGAGCAGTACTTC
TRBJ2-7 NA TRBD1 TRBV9 CASSVGDRGLSYEQYF TGTGCCAGCAGCGTAGGGGACAGGGGGCTTTCTTACGAGCAGTACTTC
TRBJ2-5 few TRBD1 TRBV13 CASRTGDWGEETQYF TGTGCCAGCAGGACAGGGGACTGGGGAGAAGAGACCCAGTACTTC
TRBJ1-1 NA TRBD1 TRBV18 CASSPGQGQNTEAFF TGTGCCAGCTCACCGGGACAGGGACAAAACACTGAAGCTTTCTTT
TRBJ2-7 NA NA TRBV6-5 CASSSYYEQYF TGTGCCAGCAGTTCCTACTACGAGCAGTACTTC
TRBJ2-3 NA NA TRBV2 CASRDGGGLTDTQYF TGTGCCAGCAGGGATGGGGGGGGGCTCACAGATACGCAGTATTTT
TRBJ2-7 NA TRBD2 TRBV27 CASSFSTSGGRYEQYF TGTGCCAGCAGTTTTTCAACTAGCGGGGGAAGGTACGAGCAGTACTTC
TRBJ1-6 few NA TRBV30 CAWGRAYNSPLHF TGTGCCTGGGGGCGTGCGTATAATTCACCCCTCCACTTT
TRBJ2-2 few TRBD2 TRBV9 CASSLGIAGARTGELFF TGTGCCAGCAGCCTCGGGATAGCGGGGGCCCGCACCGGGGAGCTGTTTTTT
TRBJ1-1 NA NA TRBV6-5 CASSPGGGWTEAFF TGTGCCAGCAGCCCCGGGGGGGGATGGACTGAAGCTTTCTTT
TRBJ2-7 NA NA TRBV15 CATSARGGGVRDEQYF TGTGCCACCAGCGCCCGGGGCGGGGGCGTGAGGGACGAGCAGTACTTC
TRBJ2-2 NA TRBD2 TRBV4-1 CASSLPIRRRGGQFGELFF TGCGCCAGCAGCCTCCCAATCCGGAGGCGGGGGGGCCAGTTCGGGGAGCTGTTTTTT
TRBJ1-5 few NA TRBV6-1 CASSESRGNQPQHF TGTGCCAGCAGTGAGAGTCGGGGGAATCAGCCCCAGCATTTT
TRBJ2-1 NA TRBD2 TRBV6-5 CASSLTSGGRDEQFF TGTGCCAGCAGTTTGACTAGCGGGGGGCGTGATGAGCAGTTCTTC
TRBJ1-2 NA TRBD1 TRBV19 CATQVAGGNYGYTF TGTGCCACTCAGGTCGCAGGGGGGAACTATGGCTACACCTTC
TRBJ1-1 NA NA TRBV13 CASSTQGRRVPEAFF TGTGCCAGCAGCACCCAAGGACGGCGGGTTCCTGAAGCTTTCTTT
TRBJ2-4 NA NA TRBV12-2 CASLQVASIAKNIQYF TGTGCAAGTCTACAGGTGGCTTCCATAGCCAAAAACATTCAGTACTTC
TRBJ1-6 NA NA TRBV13 CASSPPGFSPLHF TGTGCCAGCAGCCCCCCGGGGTTTTCACCCCTCCACTTT
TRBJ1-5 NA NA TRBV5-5 CASSLGRGFQPQHF TGTGCCAGCAGCCTGGGGAGAGGTTTTCAGCCCCAGCATTTT